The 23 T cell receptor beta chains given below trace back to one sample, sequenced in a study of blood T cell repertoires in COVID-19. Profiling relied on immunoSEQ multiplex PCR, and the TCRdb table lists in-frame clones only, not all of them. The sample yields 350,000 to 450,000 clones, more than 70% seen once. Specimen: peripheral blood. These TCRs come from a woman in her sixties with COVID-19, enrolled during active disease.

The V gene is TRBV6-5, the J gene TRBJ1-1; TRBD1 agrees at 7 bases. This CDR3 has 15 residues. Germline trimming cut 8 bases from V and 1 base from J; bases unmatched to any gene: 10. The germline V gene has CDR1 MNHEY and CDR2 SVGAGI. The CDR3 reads CASVPGGRRNTEAFF. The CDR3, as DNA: TGTGCCAGCGTTCCAGGGGGGAGAAGGAACACTGAAGCTTTCTTT.

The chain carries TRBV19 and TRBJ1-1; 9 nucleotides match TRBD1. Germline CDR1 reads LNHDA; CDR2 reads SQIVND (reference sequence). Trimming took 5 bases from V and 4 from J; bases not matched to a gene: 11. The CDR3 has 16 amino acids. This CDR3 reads CASSPRRTGGVTEAFF. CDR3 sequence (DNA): TGTGCCAGTAGTCCCCGCCGCACAGGGGGCGTCACTGAAGCTTTCTTT.

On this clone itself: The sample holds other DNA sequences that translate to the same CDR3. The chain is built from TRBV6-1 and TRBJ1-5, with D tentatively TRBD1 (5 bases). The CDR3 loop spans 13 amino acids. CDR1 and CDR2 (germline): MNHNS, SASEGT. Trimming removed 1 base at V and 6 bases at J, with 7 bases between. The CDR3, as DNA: TGTGCCAGCAGTGAAGGGGGCGCTCAGCCCCAGCATTTT. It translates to CASSEGGAQPQHF.

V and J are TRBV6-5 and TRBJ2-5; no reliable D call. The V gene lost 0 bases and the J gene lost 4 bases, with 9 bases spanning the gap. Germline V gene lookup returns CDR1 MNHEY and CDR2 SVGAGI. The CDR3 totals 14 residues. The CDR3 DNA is TGTGCCAGCAGTTACTCGCTTGCGCTAGAGACCCAGTACTTC. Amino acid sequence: CASSYSLALETQYF.

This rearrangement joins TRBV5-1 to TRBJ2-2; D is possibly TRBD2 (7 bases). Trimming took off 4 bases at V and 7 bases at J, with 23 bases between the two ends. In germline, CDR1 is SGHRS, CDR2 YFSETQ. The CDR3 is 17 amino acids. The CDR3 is CASSPVIGGPGGGELFF. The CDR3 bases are TGCGCCAGCAGCCCGGTAATCGGGGGGCCCGGGGGCGGGGAGCTGTTTTTT.

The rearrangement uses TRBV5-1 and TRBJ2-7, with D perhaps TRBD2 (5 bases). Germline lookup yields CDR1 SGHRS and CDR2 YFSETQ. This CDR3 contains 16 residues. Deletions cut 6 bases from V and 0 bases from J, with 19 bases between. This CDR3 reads CASKGGYGKSSYEQYF. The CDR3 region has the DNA TGCGCCAGCAAGGGCGGGTATGGGAAAAGCTCCTACGAGCAGTACTTC.

The CDR3 sequence is CASSQYPGQGNTGELFF. DNA of the CDR3: TGTGCCAGCAGCCAATACCCGGGACAGGGGAACACCGGGGAGCTGTTTTTT. The genes are TRBV3-1 (or the pseudogene TRBV3-2) and TRBJ2-2, with 9 bases that match TRBD1. Germline CDR1 LGHDT, CDR2 YNNKEL (reference sequence). Losses at the gene ends were 2 bases for V and 1 base for J; bases not matched to a gene: 5. This CDR3 is 17 amino acids long.

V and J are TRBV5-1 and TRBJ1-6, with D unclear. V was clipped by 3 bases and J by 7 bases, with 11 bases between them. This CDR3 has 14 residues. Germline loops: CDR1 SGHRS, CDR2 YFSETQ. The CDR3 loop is CASSWQVQNSPLHF. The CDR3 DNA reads TGCGCCAGCAGCTGGCAGGTCCAGAATTCACCCCTCCACTTT.

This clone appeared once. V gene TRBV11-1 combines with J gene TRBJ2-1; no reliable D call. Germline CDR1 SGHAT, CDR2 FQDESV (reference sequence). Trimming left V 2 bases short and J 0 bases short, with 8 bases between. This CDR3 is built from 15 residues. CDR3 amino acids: CASSLLKSSYNEQFF. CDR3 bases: TGTGCCAGCAGCTTATTGAAGAGCTCCTACAATGAGCAGTTCTTC.

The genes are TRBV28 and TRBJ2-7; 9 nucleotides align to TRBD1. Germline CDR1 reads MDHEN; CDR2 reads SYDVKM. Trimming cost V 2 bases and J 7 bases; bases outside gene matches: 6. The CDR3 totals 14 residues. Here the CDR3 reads CASSLTGGEEEQYF. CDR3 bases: TGTGCCAGCAGTTTAACAGGGGGCGAGGAGGAGCAGTACTTC.

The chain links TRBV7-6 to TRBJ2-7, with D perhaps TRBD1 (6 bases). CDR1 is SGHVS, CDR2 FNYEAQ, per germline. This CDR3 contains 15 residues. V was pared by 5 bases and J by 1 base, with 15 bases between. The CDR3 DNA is TGTGCCAGCAGCCCTACAGGGCCCCCATCCTACGAGCAGTACTTC. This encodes CASSPTGPPSYEQYF.

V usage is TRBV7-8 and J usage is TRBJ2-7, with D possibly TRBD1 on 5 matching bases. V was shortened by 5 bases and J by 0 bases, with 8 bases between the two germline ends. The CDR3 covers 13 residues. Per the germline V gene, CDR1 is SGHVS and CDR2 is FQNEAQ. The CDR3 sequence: CASSVDTSYEQYF. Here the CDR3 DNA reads TGTGCCAGCAGCGTGGACACCTCCTACGAGCAGTACTTC.

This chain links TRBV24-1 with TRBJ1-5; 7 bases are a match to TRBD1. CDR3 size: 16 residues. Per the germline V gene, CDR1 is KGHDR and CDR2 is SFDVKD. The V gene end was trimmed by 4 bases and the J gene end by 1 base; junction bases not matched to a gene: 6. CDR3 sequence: CATSDQNRGSNQPQHF. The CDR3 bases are TGTGCCACCAGTGACCAAAACAGGGGAAGCAATCAGCCCCAGCATTTT.

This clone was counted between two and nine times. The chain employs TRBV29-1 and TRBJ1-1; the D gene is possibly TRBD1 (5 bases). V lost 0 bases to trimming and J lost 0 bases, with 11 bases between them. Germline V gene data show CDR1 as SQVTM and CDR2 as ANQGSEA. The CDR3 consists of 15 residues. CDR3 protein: CSVEDPWGMNTEAFF. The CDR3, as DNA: TGCAGCGTTGAAGATCCGTGGGGCATGAACACTGAAGCTTTCTTT.

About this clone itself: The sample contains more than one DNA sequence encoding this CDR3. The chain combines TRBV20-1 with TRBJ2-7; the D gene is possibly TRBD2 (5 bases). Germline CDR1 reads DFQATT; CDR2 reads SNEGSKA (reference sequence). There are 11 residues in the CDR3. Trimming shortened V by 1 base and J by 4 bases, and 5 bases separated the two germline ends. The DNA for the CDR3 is TGCAGTGCTAGAGGGACTTACGAGCAGTACTTC. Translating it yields CSARGTYEQYF.

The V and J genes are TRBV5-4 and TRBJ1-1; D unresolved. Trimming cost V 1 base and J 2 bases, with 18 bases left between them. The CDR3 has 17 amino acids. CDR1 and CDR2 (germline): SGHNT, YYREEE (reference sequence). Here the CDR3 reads CASSLSVGAPGNTEAFF. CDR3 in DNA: TGTGCCAGCAGCTTGTCAGTAGGCGCACCGGGTAACACTGAAGCTTTCTTT.

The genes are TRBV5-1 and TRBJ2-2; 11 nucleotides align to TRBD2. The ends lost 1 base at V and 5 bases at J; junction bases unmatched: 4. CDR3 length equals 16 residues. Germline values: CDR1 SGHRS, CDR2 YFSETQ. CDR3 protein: CASSLSTSGGTGELFF. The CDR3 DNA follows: TGCGCCAGCAGCTTGAGTACTAGCGGGGGTACCGGGGAGCTGTTTTTT.

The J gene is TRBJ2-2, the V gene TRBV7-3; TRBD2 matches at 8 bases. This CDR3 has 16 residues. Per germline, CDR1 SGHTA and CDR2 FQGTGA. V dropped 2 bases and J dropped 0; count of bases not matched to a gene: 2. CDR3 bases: TGTGCCAGCAGCTTATCAGCGGGGGCGAACACCGGGGAGCTGTTTTTT. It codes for CASSLSAGANTGELFF.

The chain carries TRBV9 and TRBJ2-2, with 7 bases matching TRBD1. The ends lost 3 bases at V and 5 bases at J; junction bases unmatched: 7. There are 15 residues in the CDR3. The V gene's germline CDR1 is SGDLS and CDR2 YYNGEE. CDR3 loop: CASSADRVRTGELFF. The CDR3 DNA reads TGTGCCAGCAGCGCTGACAGGGTGAGGACCGGGGAGCTGTTTTTT.

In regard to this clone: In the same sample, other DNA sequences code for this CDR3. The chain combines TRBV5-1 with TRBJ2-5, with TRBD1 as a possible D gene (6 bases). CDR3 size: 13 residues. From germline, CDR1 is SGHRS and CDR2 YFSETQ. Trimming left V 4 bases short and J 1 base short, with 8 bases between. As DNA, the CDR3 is TGCGCCAGCAGCCCGGACAGCCAAGAGACCCAGTACTTC. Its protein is CASSPDSQETQYF.

CDR3 nucleotide sequence: TGTGCCAGCAGCGTTCGGACAGGGAGTAATGAAGCTTTCTTT. Amino acids: CASSVRTGSNEAFF. The V call is TRBV7-2, the J call TRBJ1-1; 8 bases align to TRBD1. J lost 7 bases, V lost 5 bases, and 9 bases had no gene match. This CDR3 region has 14 residues. CDR1 and CDR2 (germline): SGHTA, FQGNSA.

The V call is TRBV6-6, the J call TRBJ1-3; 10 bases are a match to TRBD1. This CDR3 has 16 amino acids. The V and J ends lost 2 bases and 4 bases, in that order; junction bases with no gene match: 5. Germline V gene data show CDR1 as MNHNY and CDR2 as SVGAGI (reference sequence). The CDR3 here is CASSYGTGVQGNTIYF. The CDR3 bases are TGTGCCAGCAGTTACGGGACAGGGGTCCAAGGAAACACCATATATTTT.

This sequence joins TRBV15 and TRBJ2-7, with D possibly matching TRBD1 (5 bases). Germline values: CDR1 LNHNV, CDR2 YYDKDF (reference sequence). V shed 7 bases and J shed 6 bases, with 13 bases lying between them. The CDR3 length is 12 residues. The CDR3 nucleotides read TGTGCCACCACCCTAGGGGCTGGCGAGCAGTACTTC. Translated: CATTLGAGEQYF.